The rows below give T cell receptor beta chains drawn from one sample of a study of blood T cell repertoires in COVID-19. Repertoires were generated with immunoSEQ multiplex PCR, while TCRdb's copy carries only in-frame clones and drops some. The sample yields fewer than 130,000 clones, 75% to 80% seen once. Sequencing used peripheral blood. Source of these receptors: a woman of 80 years or more with active or convalescent COVID-19. The CDR3 runs from the conserved cysteine through the conserved F or W. The order of the fields is CDR3 length, J gene, D gene, V gene, clone size, CDR3 protein, CDR3 DNA. A D gene is named only where the DNA matches it firmly. Clone size appears in some rows only: once, few, many, or a class for an expanded clone.

13 | TRBJ1-2 | TRBD1 | TRBV5-1 | . | CASSSDRVGGYTF | TGCGCCAGCAGCTCGGACAGGGTCGGTGGCTACACCTTC
14 | TRBJ2-2 | . | TRBV7-2 | . | CASSLVTGTGELFF | TGTGCCAGCAGCTTAGTGACGGGGACCGGGGAGCTGTTTTTT
14 | TRBJ2-7 | TRBD1 | TRBV7-2 | few | CASSSGQGSYEQYF | TGTGCCAGCAGCTCGGGACAGGGCTCCTACGAGCAGTACTTC
17 | TRBJ1-1 | TRBD1 | TRBV7-8 | . | CASSAGQASSMNTEAFF | TGTGCCAGCAGCGCAGGACAGGCATCATCTATGAACACTGAAGCTTTCTTT
13 | TRBJ1-4 | . | TRBV11-3 | . | CASSRGGGEKLFF | TGTGCCAGCAGCCGGGGTGGAGGGGAAAAACTGTTTTTT
11 | TRBJ2-3 | . | TRBV5-1 | . | CASRREDTQYF | TGCGCCAGCAGGCGTGAGGATACGCAGTATTTT
13 | TRBJ2-1 | . | TRBV3-1/TRBV3-2 | . | CASSQGYYNEQFF | TGTGCCAGCAGCCAAGGCTACTACAATGAGCAGTTCTTC
14 | TRBJ1-2 | TRBD1 | TRBV5-1 | . | CASSLGTGGYGYTF | TGCGCCAGCAGCTTAGGAACAGGGGGGTATGGCTACACCTTC
16 | TRBJ2-5 | TRBD2 | TRBV30 | once | CAWSVGQSGGTETQYF | TGTGCCTGGAGTGTAGGTCAGTCGGGAGGGACGGAGACCCAGTACTTC
13 | TRBJ2-4 | . | TRBV7-9 | few | CASSLVSKNIQYF | TGTGCCAGCAGCTTAGTCAGTAAAAACATTCAGTACTTC
11 | TRBJ1-5 | . | TRBV2 | few | CASADIGRQHF | TGTGCCAGCGCGGACATTGGAAGGCAGCATTTT
16 | TRBJ1-6 | TRBD1 | TRBV3-1/TRBV3-2 | . | CASSQERTGGNSPLHF | TGTGCCAGCAGCCAAGAGCGGACAGGGGGTAATTCACCCCTCCACTTT
15 | TRBJ1-1 | TRBD1 | TRBV18 | . | CASSPRTGGNTEAFF | TGTGCCAGCTCACCAAGGACAGGGGGAAACACTGAAGCTTTCTTT
12 | TRBJ1-2 | . | TRBV10-3 | . | CATEELTYGYTF | TGTGCCACCGAAGAGCTTACTTATGGCTACACCTTC
17 | TRBJ2-7 | TRBD1 | TRBV24-1 | few | CATSDPQKGQDSYEQYF | TGTGCCACCAGTGACCCCCAAAAGGGACAGGACTCCTACGAGCAGTACTTC
15 | TRBJ2-1 | . | TRBV5-1 | . | CASRSQDSPYNEQFF | TGCGCCAGCAGATCCCAGGACTCTCCCTACAATGAGCAGTTCTTC
17 | TRBJ2-3 | TRBD2 | TRBV4-2 | . | CASSQGLAEESTDTQYF | TGTGCCAGCAGCCAAGGACTAGCGGAAGAAAGCACAGATACGCAGTATTTT
13 | TRBJ2-5 | . | TRBV19 | . | CASSIVGQETQYF | TGTGCCAGTAGTATAGTCGGCCAAGAGACCCAGTACTTC
17 | TRBJ2-1 | TRBD2 | TRBV27 | . | CASSFPTSTQKVDEQFF | TGTGCCAGCAGTTTCCCGACTAGCACACAGAAGGTCGATGAGCAGTTCTTC
15 | TRBJ2-1 | . | TRBV6-2/TRBV6-3 | . | CASSTRRGFYNEQFF | TGTGCCAGCAGTACACGTAGGGGTTTCTACAATGAGCAGTTCTTC
12 | TRBJ1-2 | . | TRBV29-1 | . | CSAGITNYGYTF | TGCAGCGCCGGGATAACTAACTATGGCTACACCTTC
13 | TRBJ1-1 | . | TRBV19 | . | CASSTRGYTEAFF | TGTGCCAGTAGTACCCGAGGATACACTGAAGCTTTCTTT
17 | TRBJ2-7 | TRBD2 | TRBV6-2/TRBV6-3 | . | CASSLPPWGGSAYEQYF | TGTGCCAGCAGCCTACCTCCGTGGGGGGGGTCAGCCTACGAGCAGTACTTC
16 | TRBJ2-2 | TRBD2 | TRBV4-2 | . | CASSLRTSGDTGELFF | TGTGCCAGCAGCTTAAGGACTAGCGGGGACACCGGGGAGCTGTTTTTT
22 | TRBJ2-7 | . | TRBV21-1 | . | CASSKHLPPQGGTGQGTYEQYF | TGTGCCAGCAGCAAACACCTACCCCCTCAGGGGGGAACGGGACAGGGGACCTACGAGCAGTACTTC
14 | TRBJ1-6 | TRBD1 | TRBV30 | once | CAWDRDRGLSPLHF | TGTGCCTGGGACCGGGACAGGGGGCTTTCACCCCTCCACTTT
15 | TRBJ1-6 | TRBD1 | TRBV19 | . | CASSKYRGLGSPLHF | TGTGCCAGTAGTAAATACAGGGGGCTTGGTTCACCCCTCCACTTT
17 | TRBJ1-2 | TRBD1 | TRBV7-6 | once | CASSRDYRGPGLIGYTF | TGTGCCAGCAGCCGAGACTACAGGGGTCCAGGACTTATAGGCTACACCTTC
15 | TRBJ1-6 | . | TRBV7-2 | . | CASSLGGAYNSPLHF | TGTGCCAGCAGCTTAGGGGGGGCCTATAATTCACCCCTCCACTTT
13 | TRBJ1-1 | . | TRBV30 | . | CAWSLGEYTEAFF | TGTGCCTGGAGTTTAGGGGAATACACTGAAGCTTTCTTT
16 | TRBJ2-1 | TRBD2 | TRBV11-1 | . | CASSSRLAGGSNEQFF | TGTGCCAGCAGCTCACGACTAGCCGGAGGAAGCAATGAGCAGTTCTTC
13 | TRBJ2-2 | TRBD1 | TRBV12-3/TRBV12-4 | once | CASSMGQFGELFF | TGTGCCAGCAGTATGGGACAGTTCGGGGAGCTGTTTTTT
14 | TRBJ2-7 | . | TRBV30 | once | CAWKNQGFSYEQYF | TGTGCCTGGAAGAACCAGGGCTTCTCCTACGAGCAGTACTTC
14 | TRBJ2-7 | TRBD1 | TRBV27 | . | CASSFRGRLYEQYF | TGTGCCAGCAGTTTTAGGGGGCGTCTATACGAGCAGTACTTC
18 | TRBJ2-2 | TRBD2 | TRBV19 | . | CASTKVDGTSGRDGELFF | TGTGCCAGTACAAAGGTTGATGGGACTAGCGGGAGGGACGGGGAGCTGTTTTTT